Here is one T cell receptor (beta chain) with its context. Using immunoSEQ multiplex PCR, the repertoire was profiled, and TCRdb retains in-frame clones only, with some absent. This sample has more than 90,000 clones, with roughly 80% found just once. The data stem from a study of blood T cell repertoires in COVID-19. This receptor was taken from a man aged 65 to 85 with acute or convalescent COVID-19. Material for sequencing was peripheral blood.

DNA of the CDR3: TGTGCCACCAGCGGACTAGCGCCCCTCAGAGGGGAGCAGTTCTTC. This sequence encodes CATSGLAPLRGEQFF. The chain links TRBV24-1 to TRBJ2-1; 9 bases map to TRBD2. The trim removed 7 bases at V and 10 bases at J, leaving 13 bases unmatched. CDR3 length: 15 amino acids. In germline, CDR1 is KGHDR, CDR2 SFDVKD.